These 29 T cell receptor beta chains share one sample of origin, sequenced in a study of blood T cell repertoires in COVID-19 (dated by TCRdb to 2020 to 2022). Library prep was done by the immunoSEQ multiplex PCR assay. Here the immuneACCESS table is served through TCRdb, limited to in-frame sequences with V and J called. Missing clones are a known gap in these copies; in checked studies unresolved V genes cover under half, and the rest lacks a known reason. A total of fewer than 500,000 clones appear in this sample, about 89% of them only once. The top ten hold 4% to 4.5% of the sample. The source material was peripheral blood. The source is a woman younger than 45 with acute or convalescent COVID-19.

This clone has a single count. The V gene is TRBV4-1, the J gene TRBJ2-7; 9 positions match TRBD1. The CDR3 spans 14 residues. Germline trimming cut 5 bases from V and 6 bases from J; bases unmatched to any gene: 8. CDR1 is MGHRA and CDR2 is YSYEKL in the germline V gene. The CDR3 DNA sequence: TGCGCCAGCAGCTTCCGGGACAGGGCTGGCGAGCAGTACTTC. This encodes CASSFRDRAGEQYF.

J is TRBJ2-7 and V is TRBV5-1, with 9 nucleotides matching TRBD1. In germline, CDR1 is SGHRS, CDR2 YFSETQ. V was clipped by 2 bases and J by 2 bases; unmatched bases: 5. The CDR3 is 15 amino acids. CDR3 DNA sequence: TGCGCCAGCAGCTTTCGGGACAGGGAACCCTACGAGCAGTACTTC. Encoded protein: CASSFRDREPYEQYF.

The rearrangement links TRBV7-8 to TRBJ1-6; TRBD1 matches 10 bases. The CDR3 has 16 residues. Germline V gene data show CDR1 as SGHVS and CDR2 as FQNEAQ. V trimming: 0 bases; J trimming: 14 bases; junction bases outside the gene matches: 10. The CDR3 sequence: CASSLAGDRGLRSLHF. CDR3 nucleotide sequence: TGTGCCAGCAGCTTAGCGGGCGACAGGGGGCTTAGATCCCTCCACTTT.

The genes are TRBV6-4 and TRBJ1-5, with 7 bases lining up with TRBD1. Per germline, CDR1 MRHNA and CDR2 SNTAGT. CDR3 size: 17 residues. Trimming cost V 6 bases and J 3 bases; bases outside gene matches: 14. CDR3 loop: CASRALDRLKTNQPQHF. Here the CDR3 DNA reads TGTGCCAGCAGAGCACTGGACAGGCTAAAAACCAATCAGCCCCAGCATTTT.

The rearrangement uses TRBV19 and TRBJ2-1, with TRBD1 identical over 11 bases. The CDR3 sequence is 17 residues long. The germline V gene encodes CDR1 LNHDA and CDR2 SQIVND (reference sequence). V lost 4 bases to trimming and J lost 6 bases; unmatched junction nucleotides: 11. In nucleotides, the CDR3 is TGTGCCAGTAGTACCCCCCCGGACAGGGGGCGGATCAATGAGCAGTTCTTC. This gives the protein CASSTPPDRGRINEQFF.

This clone was recorded a few times. The genes are TRBV7-9 and TRBJ1-6, with D hard to call. Trimming removed 5 bases from V and 6 bases from J, with 17 bases in between. The CDR3 length is 16 residues. Germline loops: CDR1 SEHNR, CDR2 FQNEAQ (reference sequence). The CDR3 region has the DNA TGTGCCAGCAGCGTACGAGGAGGGAGGGCTAATTCACCCCTCCACTTT. Translation gives CASSVRGGRANSPLHF. The variable domain in full, with the rest retrieved from reference TRBV7-9 and TRBJ1-6, is DTGVSQNPRHKITKRGQNVTFRCDPISEHNRLYWYRQTLGQGPEFLTYFQNEAQLEKSRLLSDRFSAERPKGSFSTLEIQRTEQGDSAMYLCASSVRGGRANSPLHFGNGTRLTVT.

The chain employs TRBV5-1 and TRBJ2-7, with 8 bases lining up with TRBD1. The CDR3 has 14 residues. Germline CDR1 reads SGHRS; CDR2 reads YFSETQ. The trim removed 0 bases at V and 5 bases at J, leaving 4 bases unmatched. CDR3 residues: CASSLGTGLDEQYF. The CDR3 DNA reads TGCGCCAGCAGCTTGGGGACAGGGTTAGACGAGCAGTACTTC.

This clone was detected only a few times. This chain links TRBV2 with TRBJ1-1, with no clear D. Germline CDR1 reads SNHLY; CDR2 reads FYNNEI. V lost 0 bases to trimming and J lost 3 bases, with 20 bases between them. The CDR3 extends over 18 amino acids. Written as DNA, the CDR3 is TGTGCCAGCAGTGAAGCATTCTATCGGCGGTCTCGTCACACTGAAGCTTTCTTT. Amino acids: CASSEAFYRRSRHTEAFF.

The chain uses TRBV5-6 and TRBJ1-4; TRBD1 aligns across 7 bases. Trimming removed 3 bases from V and 1 base from J; junction bases left unmatched: 3. In germline, CDR1 is SGHDT, CDR2 YYEEEE. The CDR3 extends over 15 amino acids. Here the CDR3 DNA reads TGTGCCAGCAGCTCGCGGACAGGAACTAATGAAAAACTGTTTTTT. Its translation: CASSSRTGTNEKLFF. The whole variable domain, filled in from reference TRBV5-6 and TRBJ1-4, reads DAGVTQSPTHLIKTRGQQVTLRCSPKSGHDTVSWYQQALGQGPQFIFQYYEEEERQRGNFPDRFSGHQFPNYSSELNVNALLLGDSALYLCASSSRTGTNEKLFFGSGTQLSVL.

Of note for this clone: One end of the junction fails to match germline, which may point to a read error. The rearrangement links TRBV24-1 to TRBJ2-1, with TRBD1 matching 9 bases. The CDR3 is made up of 17 amino acids. Germline V lookup: CDR1 KGHDR, CDR2 SFDVKD. The CDR3 nucleotides are TGTGCCGCCAGTGATCCCTCCGGGACAGGGACTAAGAATGAGCAGTTCTTC. Translated, it gives CAASDPSGTGTKNEQFF.

CDR3 sequence reads: CSVSGGGGAEAFF. CDR3 sequence (DNA): TGCAGCGTTTCAGGGGGAGGAGGCGCTGAAGCTTTCTTT. The chain links TRBV29-1 to TRBJ1-1; 7 bases agree with TRBD1. Germline loops: CDR1 SQVTM, CDR2 ANQGSEA. The CDR3 loop spans 13 amino acids. The V and J ends lost 5 bases and 6 bases, in that order; junction bases with no gene match: 9.

The CDR3 nucleotides read TGCAGCGTTGGGACTAGTCTGTTCAATGAGCAGTTCTTC. Encoded protein: CSVGTSLFNEQFF. The chain employs TRBV29-1 and TRBJ2-1, with 7 positions matching TRBD2. With V trimmed by 4 bases and J by 6 bases, 6 bases remained unmatched. Germline lookup yields CDR1 SQVTM and CDR2 ANQGSEA. This CDR3 has 13 residues.

In this sample, this clone turned up once. V is TRBV3-1 (or the pseudogene TRBV3-2) and J is TRBJ1-1; no clear D gene. Germline V gives CDR1 LGHDT, CDR2 YNNKEL (reference sequence). This CDR3 has 17 amino acids. Trimming took off 1 base at V and 10 bases at J, with 25 bases between the two ends. The CDR3 DNA is TGTGCCAGCAGCCAAGCGCCCTTCTCGGTGGTGGGGAGGACAGCTTTCTTT. This codes for CASSQAPFSVVGRTAFF.

The chain combines TRBV11-2 with TRBJ2-5; no firm D call. This CDR3 is built from 14 residues. V lost 3 bases and J 3 bases, leaving 11 bases between the germline ends. Germline V gives CDR1 SGHAT, CDR2 FQNNGV. In nucleotides, the CDR3 is TGTGCCAGCAGCTTGTACAGCCAAGAAGAGACCCAGTACTTC. Translation: CASSLYSQEETQYF.

The chain joins TRBV11-2 to TRBJ2-3; 12 bases agree with TRBD1. Trimming took 5 bases from V and 4 from J; bases not matched to a gene: 7. This CDR3 contains 16 residues. The germline gives CDR1 SGHAT, CDR2 FQNNGV. In DNA, the CDR3 is TGTGCCAGCAGCGACTGGGACAGGGGGCGGGCAGATACGCAGTATTTT. Translation: CASSDWDRGRADTQYF.

CDR3 sequence reads: CASSLQGSPEQYF. Written as DNA, the CDR3 is TGTGCCAGCAGCTTACAGGGGAGCCCCGAGCAGTACTTC. This chain joins TRBV7-8 and TRBJ2-7; possibly TRBD1 for D (6 bases). This CDR3 region has 13 residues. Trimming pared 2 bases from V and 6 bases from J, leaving 11 bases between. Germline V lookup: CDR1 SGHVS, CDR2 FQNEAQ.

The chain combines TRBV9 with TRBJ2-2, with D possibly being TRBD1 (5 bases). The V end lost 3 bases, the J end lost 2 bases, and 11 bases lay between the germline ends. CDR1 and CDR2 from the germline V gene are SGDLS and YYNGEE. The CDR3 contains 15 residues. CDR3: CASSARVGNTGELFF. The CDR3 coding sequence is TGTGCCAGCAGCGCCAGGGTCGGCAACACCGGGGAGCTGTTTTTT.

In this sample, this clone turned up a few times. The J gene is TRBJ2-2, the V gene TRBV7-3; D gene unclear. V lost 5 bases and J lost 7, with 14 bases in between. This CDR3 spans 14 amino acids. Germline V lookup: CDR1 SGHTA, CDR2 FQGTGA. For the CDR3, the DNA is TGTGCCAGCAGCCCCCGAGATCCGGGCGGGGAGCTGTTTTTT. Translating it yields CASSPRDPGGELFF.

Of note for this clone: The same CDR3 is also encoded by other DNA sequences in this sample. The chain has TRBV5-4 and TRBJ2-3; D ambiguous. Between the trimmed V and J ends, which lost 0 bases and 2 bases, there was a span of 4 bases. Germline lookup yields CDR1 SGHNT and CDR2 YYREEE (reference sequence). The CDR3 extends over 13 amino acids. The CDR3 DNA sequence: TGTGCCAGCAGCTTGGCATCCACAGATACGCAGTATTTT. Amino acid sequence: CASSLASTDTQYF. Complete variable domain (other parts from reference TRBV5-4 and TRBJ2-3): ETGVTQSPTHLIKTRGQQVTLRCSSQSGHNTVSWYQQALGQGPQFIFQYYREEENGRGNFPPRFSGLQFPNYSSELNVNALELDDSALYLCASSLASTDTQYFGPGTRLTVL.

This clone was observed a handful of times. The V and J genes are TRBV19 and TRBJ1-1; D unclear. Trimming shortened V by 6 bases and J by 0 bases, and 14 bases separated the two germline ends. The CDR3 consists of 15 residues. Germline CDR1 is LNHDA and CDR2 is SQIVND (reference sequence). CDR3 amino acids: CASSPRTDLNTEAFF. CDR3 coding DNA: TGTGCCAGTAGCCCCAGGACGGACTTGAACACTGAAGCTTTCTTT.

The chain combines TRBV3-1 (or the pseudogene TRBV3-2) with TRBJ2-1; D is unresolved. The CDR3 consists of 12 residues. Trimming pared 0 bases from V and 7 bases from J, leaving 4 bases between. The germline CDR1 and CDR2 sequences are LGHDT and YNNKEL (reference sequence). CDR3 in amino acids: CASSQDRNEQFF. The CDR3 coding sequence is TGTGCCAGCAGCCAAGATAGAAATGAGCAGTTCTTC.

J is TRBJ2-3 and V is TRBV24-1; TRBD2 is a possible D gene (6 bases). Trimming stripped 0 bases from V and 5 bases from J, with 14 bases between. CDR1 KGHDR and CDR2 SFDVKD come from the germline V gene. The CDR3 is made up of 16 amino acids. CDR3: CATSDLEFGGRDTQYF. CDR3 in DNA: TGTGCCACCAGTGATTTGGAGTTTGGGGGGAGAGATACGCAGTATTTT.

The chain employs TRBV5-1 and TRBJ1-3; D gene uncertain. The germline gives CDR1 SGHRS, CDR2 YFSETQ. The CDR3 runs to 12 residues. V was clipped by 5 bases and J by 8 bases, with 11 bases between them. The CDR3 is CASRVPADTIYF. CDR3 in DNA: TGCGCCAGCAGGGTTCCAGCGGACACCATATATTTT.

CDR3 coding DNA: TGTGCCAGCAGTCCGGACGGGATGGAGACCCAGTACTTC. Its translation is CASSPDGMETQYF. This sequence joins TRBV12-3 or TRBV12-4 and TRBJ2-5, with a tentative D call TRBD2 (5 bases). The V gene lost 5 bases and the J gene lost 5 bases, with 12 bases spanning the gap. The CDR3 covers 13 residues.

V gene TRBV2 combines with J gene TRBJ2-1; D call uncertain. The V gene lost 10 bases and the J gene lost 12 bases, with 19 bases spanning the gap. Germline loops: CDR1 SNHLY, CDR2 FYNNEI. The CDR3 contains 12 residues. CDR3 nucleotide sequence: TGTGCCACCCGATCCTCGTCCCTTAGGCAGTTCTTC. It codes for CATRSSSLRQFF.

The genes are TRBV19 and TRBJ2-6; D is perhaps TRBD2 (5 bases). The ends were cut back, 4 bases at V and 1 base at J, with 5 bases in the middle. CDR1 is LNHDA and CDR2 is SQIVND in the germline V gene (reference sequence). The CDR3 length is 14 residues. CDR3 DNA: TGTGCCAGTAGTAGAGGGTCTGGGGCCAACGTCCTGACTTTC. Protein: CASSRGSGANVLTF.

The chain carries TRBV5-1 and TRBJ2-7; 8 positions match TRBD1. Trimming at V came to 4 bases and at J to 2 bases, leaving 5 bases not matched to a gene. The CDR3 is 14 amino acids. CDR1 and CDR2 from the germline V gene are SGHRS and YFSETQ. The CDR3 is CASSQWDRTYEQYF. CDR3 DNA sequence: TGCGCCAGCAGCCAATGGGACAGGACCTACGAGCAGTACTTC.

V is TRBV9 and J is TRBJ2-1, with 12 bases identical to TRBD2. V lost 4 bases, J lost 8 bases, and 7 bases stayed unmatched. The CDR3 is 15 amino acids. The germline gives CDR1 SGDLS, CDR2 YYNGEE. The CDR3 coding sequence is TGTGCCAGCAGCTCTAGCGGGGGGGCCTGGGATGAGCAGTTCTTC. The encoded protein is CASSSSGGAWDEQFF.

V is TRBV18 and J is TRBJ1-1, with TRBD1 matching over 7 bases. Germline assignment: CDR1 KGHSH and CDR2 LQKENI. The CDR3 covers 16 residues. V was clipped by 3 bases and J by 0 bases; unmatched bases: 7. CDR3 coding DNA: TGTGCCAGCTCACCGCAGGGGGACCTCATGAACACTGAAGCTTTCTTT. Protein: CASSPQGDLMNTEAFF.